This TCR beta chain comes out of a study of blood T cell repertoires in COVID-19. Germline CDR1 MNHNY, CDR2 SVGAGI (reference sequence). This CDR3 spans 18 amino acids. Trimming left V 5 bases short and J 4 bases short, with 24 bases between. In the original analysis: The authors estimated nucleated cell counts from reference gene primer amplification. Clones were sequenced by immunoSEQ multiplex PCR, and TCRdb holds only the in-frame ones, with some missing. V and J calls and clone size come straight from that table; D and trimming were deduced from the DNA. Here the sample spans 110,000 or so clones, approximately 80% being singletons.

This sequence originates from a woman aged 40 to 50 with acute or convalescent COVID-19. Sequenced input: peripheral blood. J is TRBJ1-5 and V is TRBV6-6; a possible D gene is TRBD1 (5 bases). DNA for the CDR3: TGTGCCAGCAGTCGATATATACGTGGAGGGGAGGGTAATCAGCCCCAGCATTTT. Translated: CASSRYIRGGEGNQPQHF.